This TCR beta chain was identified in a study of blood T cell repertoires in COVID-19. At the level of the study: Samples representing acute and convalescent COVID-19 were sourced from the United States, Italy and Spain. PBMCs, B-cell-depleted T cells, or T cells provided the cDNA or gDNA that made up the material.

Germline V gene data show CDR1 as SGHTA and CDR2 as FQGNSA. This CDR3 is 14 amino acids long. V lost 5 bases to trimming and J lost 2 bases; unmatched junction nucleotides: 5. In the original processing: Estimation of nucleated cell counts was performed using reference gene primer amplification. The protocol was immunoSEQ multiplex PCR, while the TCRdb copy is restricted to in-frame clones and leaves out a portion. V and J calls and clone size are given by that table; D and trimming were obtained from the DNA. The profile shows about 140,000 clones, more than 60% of them singletons. The receptor was isolated from a woman between 55 and 75 years old with acute or convalescent COVID-19. The material sequenced was peripheral blood. J is TRBJ2-7 and V is TRBV7-2, with TRBD2 identical over 8 bases. CDR3 region: CASSVGLATYEQYF. As DNA, the CDR3 is TGTGCCAGCAGCGTTGGACTAGCAACCTACGAGCAGTACTTC. Looking up the rest from reference TRBV7-2 and TRBJ2-7 gives the full variable domain: GAGVSQSPSNKVTEKGKDVELRCDPISGHTALYWYRQSLGQGLEFLIYFQGNSAPDKSGLPSDRFSAERTGGSVSTLTIQRTQQEDSAVYLCASSVGLATYEQYFGPGTRLTVT.